A selection of T cell receptor beta chains follows, all from one sample in a study of blood T cell repertoires in COVID-19. Some clones are missing from TCRdb's copy, which holds only in-frame ones; the method was immunoSEQ multiplex PCR. The sample lists around 250,000 clones, around 89% occurring once. The sample taken for sequencing was PBMCs or T cells enriched from blood (not recorded which). The receptors derive from a woman in her thirties or forties with acute COVID-19. Each CDR3 is given without its conserved first and last residue.

j_gene: TRBJ1-3; v_gene: TRBV30; CDR3aa: AWSVPRAKGNTIY
j_gene: TRBJ1-2; v_gene: TRBV5-1; CDR3aa: ASSLSQGADGYT
j_gene: TRBJ2-3; v_gene: TRBV7-9; CDR3aa: ASSGGAGAVDTQY
j_gene: TRBJ2-3; v_gene: TRBV28; CDR3aa: ASSAHSTDTQY
j_gene: TRBJ1-3; v_gene: TRBV30; CDR3aa: AWSPPGQRGNTIY
j_gene: TRBJ2-1; v_gene: TRBV27; CDR3aa: ASKRPDRGVWF
j_gene: TRBJ1-1; v_gene: TRBV7-3; CDR3aa: ASSAQQGMNTEAF
j_gene: TRBJ2-1; v_gene: TRBV29-1; CDR3aa: SVEGVAGVSYNEQF
j_gene: TRBJ2-3; v_gene: TRBV18; CDR3aa: ASSPALAVSTDTQY
j_gene: TRBJ2-1; v_gene: TRBV9; CDR3aa: ASSASLQTSGKGLFYNEQF
j_gene: TRBJ1-2; v_gene: TRBV7-6; CDR3aa: ASSSGDNYGYT
j_gene: TRBJ2-2; v_gene: TRBV27; CDR3aa: ASSLSRTGLAGELF
j_gene: TRBJ1-1; v_gene: TRBV19; CDR3aa: ASSITSAPITEAF
j_gene: TRBJ1-2; v_gene: TRBV9; CDR3aa: ASSVGQGVNGYT
j_gene: TRBJ2-2; v_gene: TRBV29-1; CDR3aa: SVKAGQGSTGELF
j_gene: TRBJ1-2; v_gene: TRBV9; CDR3aa: ASSVVGDRVGYT
j_gene: TRBJ2-1; v_gene: TRBV29-1; CDR3aa: SAQRDRGYNEQF
j_gene: TRBJ1-6; v_gene: TRBV30; CDR3aa: AWSRRAAGNSPLH
j_gene: TRBJ2-2; v_gene: TRBV10-1; CDR3aa: ASSESWDNHGELF
j_gene: TRBJ2-5; v_gene: TRBV7-2; CDR3aa: ASSRRTGLQETQY
j_gene: TRBJ2-1; v_gene: TRBV11-3; CDR3aa: ASSLLHEQF
j_gene: TRBJ2-1; v_gene: TRBV7-9; CDR3aa: ASSPTVEQF
j_gene: TRBJ1-2; v_gene: TRBV21-1; CDR3aa: ASSKGRAWRYLYGYT
j_gene: TRBJ2-7; v_gene: TRBV27; CDR3aa: ASSLVPVSPTEQY
j_gene: TRBJ2-1; v_gene: TRBV28; CDR3aa: ASSPSTSGTYNEQF
j_gene: TRBJ1-4; v_gene: TRBV30; CDR3aa: AWKLMGLTNEKLF
j_gene: TRBJ2-1; v_gene: TRBV2; CDR3aa: ASKGTSSYNEQF
j_gene: TRBJ2-3; v_gene: TRBV4-1; CDR3aa: ASSPLGTSGRRGTQY
j_gene: TRBJ2-2; v_gene: TRBV19; CDR3aa: ASTVQRDTGELF
j_gene: TRBJ2-2; v_gene: TRBV7-3; CDR3aa: ASSKLYGNTGELF
j_gene: TRBJ2-1; v_gene: TRBV28; CDR3aa: ASSLTTVPNEQF
j_gene: TRBJ2-5; v_gene: TRBV2; CDR3aa: ASKGGVHETQY
j_gene: TRBJ1-2; v_gene: TRBV19; CDR3aa: ASSQRDRDGYT
j_gene: TRBJ2-3; v_gene: TRBV11-3; CDR3aa: ASSLEGLAGHTQY
j_gene: TRBJ1-1; v_gene: TRBV19; CDR3aa: ASTDRGPYLNTEAF
j_gene: TRBJ2-3; v_gene: TRBV10-3; CDR3aa: AISESVPSGSWDTQY
j_gene: TRBJ1-2; v_gene: TRBV27; CDR3aa: ASSSRVVQGEYGYT
j_gene: TRBJ2-7; v_gene: TRBV3-1/TRBV3-2; CDR3aa: ASSQEWLAGNYEQY
j_gene: TRBJ2-1; v_gene: TRBV12-3/TRBV12-4; CDR3aa: ASSLPPNEQF
j_gene: TRBJ2-1; v_gene: TRBV4-3; CDR3aa: ASSVPSGPQDNEQF
j_gene: TRBJ1-4; v_gene: TRBV27; CDR3aa: ASRRQSINEKLF
j_gene: TRBJ1-4; v_gene: TRBV27; CDR3aa: ASSLNALLSGEKLF
j_gene: TRBJ2-2; v_gene: TRBV14; CDR3aa: ASSQDWGAGELF
j_gene: TRBJ1-2; v_gene: TRBV19; CDR3aa: ASSYSGQYGYT
j_gene: TRBJ2-7; v_gene: TRBV24-1; CDR3aa: ATSDPTGGSSYEQY
j_gene: TRBJ1-5; v_gene: TRBV28; CDR3aa: ASSSQGARRQPQH
j_gene: TRBJ1-4; v_gene: TRBV28; CDR3aa: ASTNRDRGIRINEKLF
j_gene: TRBJ2-2; v_gene: TRBV30; CDR3aa: AWSPLLAATGELF
j_gene: TRBJ2-3; v_gene: TRBV30; CDR3aa: AWSGMTSGTDTQY
j_gene: TRBJ2-1; v_gene: TRBV5-1; CDR3aa: ASSLTGPGLAGDYNEQF
j_gene: TRBJ2-1; v_gene: TRBV24-1; CDR3aa: ATSEPTGYEQF
j_gene: TRBJ1-1; v_gene: TRBV6-4; CDR3aa: ASSENFMNTEAF
j_gene: TRBJ2-1; v_gene: TRBV9; CDR3aa: ASSPGLAGESSYNEQF
j_gene: TRBJ2-2; v_gene: TRBV19; CDR3aa: ASNQGQGYTGELF
j_gene: TRBJ1-1; v_gene: TRBV24-1; CDR3aa: ATAGRGTEAF